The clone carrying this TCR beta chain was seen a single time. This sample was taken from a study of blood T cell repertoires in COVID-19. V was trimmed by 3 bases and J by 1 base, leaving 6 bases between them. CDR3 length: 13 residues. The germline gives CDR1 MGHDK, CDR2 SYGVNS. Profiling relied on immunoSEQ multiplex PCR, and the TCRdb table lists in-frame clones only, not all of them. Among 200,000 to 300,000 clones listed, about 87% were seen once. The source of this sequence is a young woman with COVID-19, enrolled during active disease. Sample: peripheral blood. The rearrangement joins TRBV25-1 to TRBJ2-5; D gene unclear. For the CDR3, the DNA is TGTGCCAGCAGTGACAACAGCCAAGAGACCCAGTACTTC. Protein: CASSDNSQETQYF.